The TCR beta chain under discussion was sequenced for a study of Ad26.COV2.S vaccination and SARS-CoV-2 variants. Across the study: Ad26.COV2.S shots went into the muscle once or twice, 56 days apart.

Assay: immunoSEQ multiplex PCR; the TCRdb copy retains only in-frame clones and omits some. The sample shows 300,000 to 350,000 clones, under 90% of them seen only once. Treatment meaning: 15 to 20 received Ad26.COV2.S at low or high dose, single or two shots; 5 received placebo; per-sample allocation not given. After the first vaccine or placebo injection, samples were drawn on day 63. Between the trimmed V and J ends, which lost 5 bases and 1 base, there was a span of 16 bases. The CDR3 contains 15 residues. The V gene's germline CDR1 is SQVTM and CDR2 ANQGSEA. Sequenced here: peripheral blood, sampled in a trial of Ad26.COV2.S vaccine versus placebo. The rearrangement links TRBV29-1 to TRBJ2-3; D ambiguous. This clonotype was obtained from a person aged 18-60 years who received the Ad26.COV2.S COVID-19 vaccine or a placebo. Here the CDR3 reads CSVYFPYSGTDTQYF. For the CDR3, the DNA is TGCAGCGTTTACTTTCCATATTCTGGCACAGATACGCAGTATTTT.